The 27 T cell receptor beta chains presented below share a single source sample, sequenced in a study of T cell responses to AZD1222 COVID-19 vaccine (dated by TCRdb to the early 2020s). The method behind the library was the immunoSEQ multiplex PCR assay. The clones in this table, taken by TCRdb from immuneACCESS, are in-frame only. Not every clone is retained; where verified, under half of the shortfall comes from an unresolved V gene, and the cause of the rest is unknown. Within this sample are approximately 150,000 clones, with 90% to 95% of them counted one time only. Of the sample, roughly 5% is held by the ten largest clones. The label giving this sample's time point can be read as: about 28 days (+/-7) after the second vaccine dose. The specimen comprised peripheral blood, sampled 28 days after the second AZD1222 dose. The receptor set was obtained from an adult who received the AZD1222 COVID-19 vaccine.

The V and J genes are TRBV2 and TRBJ1-1, with D hard to call. Germline values: CDR1 SNHLY, CDR2 FYNNEI. The CDR3 extends over 16 amino acids. V was clipped by 2 bases and J by 2 bases, with 15 bases between them. CDR3 protein: CASSEKGPTGNTEAFF. Written as DNA, the CDR3 is TGTGCCAGCAGTGAAAAAGGGCCAACGGGAAACACTGAAGCTTTCTTT.

V usage is TRBV30 and J usage is TRBJ2-7, with TRBD2 matching over 9 bases. The germline gives CDR1 GTSNPN, CDR2 SVGIG (reference sequence). The length of the CDR3 is 14 residues. Trimming cost V 3 bases and J 0 bases; bases outside gene matches: 3. The CDR3 protein is CAWRLAGSSYEQYF. The CDR3 nucleotides are TGTGCCTGGAGGCTAGCGGGAAGCTCCTACGAGCAGTACTTC.

A single count supports this clone. The chain recombines TRBV11-2 with TRBJ1-3; D is uncertain. This CDR3 is 13 amino acids long. Germline lookup yields CDR1 SGHAT and CDR2 FQNNGV. V was cut by 5 bases and J by 0 bases, with 5 bases left in between. The CDR3 here is CASSGFSGNTIYF. The CDR3 nucleotides are TGTGCCAGCAGCGGGTTCTCTGGAAACACCATATATTTT. Drawing the rest from reference TRBV11-2 and TRBJ1-3, the complete variable domain is EAGVAQSPRYKIIEKRQSVAFWCNPISGHATLYWYQQILGQGPKLLIQFQNNGVVDDSQLPKDRFSAERLKGVDSTLKIQPAKLEDSAVYLCASSGFSGNTIYFGEGSWLTVV.

The rearrangement uses TRBV2 and TRBJ1-2; 7 positions match TRBD1. The V segment lost 3 bases and the J segment 4 bases; nucleotides outside the gene matches: 5. CDR1 and CDR2 (germline): SNHLY, FYNNEI. The CDR3 runs 14 residues. CDR3 sequence reads: CASSEDGTVYGYTF. Here the CDR3 DNA reads TGTGCCAGCAGTGAGGACGGGACAGTCTATGGCTACACCTTC.

The rearrangement links TRBV7-2 to TRBJ2-4, with a weak D call TRBD1 (6 bases). The germline V gene has CDR1 SGHTA and CDR2 FQGNSA. This CDR3 spans 14 amino acids. Trimming removed 6 bases from V and 5 bases from J, with 14 bases in between. The CDR3 loop reads CASSPTGWQNIQYF. CDR3 in DNA: TGTGCCAGCAGTCCAACAGGGTGGCAAAACATTCAGTACTTC.

The chain uses TRBV21-1 and TRBJ1-4. TRBV21-1 is recorded as a pseudogene. This CDR3 contains 14 residues. The CDR3 here is CASSVNATNEKLFF. The CDR3 nucleotides are TGTGCCAGCAGTGTAAATGCAACTAATGAAAAACTGTTTTTT.

The chain recombines TRBV4-1 with TRBJ2-1; TRBD1 or TRBD2 may be the D gene (5 bases each). CDR3 size: 15 residues. Germline CDR1 reads MGHRA; CDR2 reads YSYEKL. V was clipped by 4 bases and J by 6 bases, with 16 bases between them. The CDR3 DNA follows: TGCGCCAGCAGCCCAGGTGGGACCCCTACCAATGAGCAGTTCTTC. Its translation is CASSPGGTPTNEQFF.

The chain uses TRBV27 and TRBJ2-5, with 11 bases that match TRBD2. Trimming removed 5 bases from V and 4 bases from J; junction bases left unmatched: 9. Germline CDR1 MNHEY, CDR2 SMNVEV (reference sequence). The CDR3 extends over 16 amino acids. CDR3 nucleotide sequence: TGTGCCAGCAGTCCCTTAATAGCGGGAGGGCGAGAGACCCAGTACTTC. This encodes CASSPLIAGGRETQYF.

The CDR3 loop is CASSQEWRASYNSPLHF. As DNA, the CDR3 is TGTGCCAGCAGCCAAGAGTGGAGGGCCTCCTATAATTCACCCCTCCACTTT. The J gene is TRBJ1-6, the V gene TRBV14, with unresolved D. Germline lookup yields CDR1 SGHDN and CDR2 FVKESK. V was pared by 0 bases and J by 0 bases, with 9 bases between. This CDR3 is 17 amino acids long.

This rearrangement joins TRBV11-2 to TRBJ2-2; TRBD2 matches at 9 bases. The ends lost 2 bases at V and 4 bases at J; junction bases unmatched: 2. The CDR3 is 15 amino acids. The germline V gene has CDR1 SGHAT and CDR2 FQNNGV. In nucleotides, the CDR3 is TGTGCCAGCAGCTTAAGGCGGGAGGGCACCGGGGAGCTGTTTTTT. Translating gives CASSLRREGTGELFF.

The chain uses TRBV2 and TRBJ2-2; D is possibly TRBD1 or TRBD2 (6 bases each). Per the germline V gene, CDR1 is SNHLY and CDR2 is FYNNEI. V was pared by 7 bases and J by 0 bases, with 15 bases between. This CDR3 has 16 residues. The CDR3 spells CASKIGGTANTGELFF. CDR3 nucleotide sequence: TGTGCCAGCAAAATAGGGGGGACCGCGAACACCGGGGAGCTGTTTTTT.

The J gene is TRBJ2-7, the V gene TRBV27, with 9 nucleotides matching TRBD1. This CDR3 is built from 15 residues. Germline CDR1 and CDR2: MNHEY and SMNVEV (reference sequence). The trim removed 6 bases at V and 1 base at J, leaving 7 bases unmatched. This CDR3 is CASSKTGGRSYEQYF. The DNA of the CDR3 is TGTGCCAGCAGCAAGACAGGGGGTAGATCCTACGAGCAGTACTTC.

V gene TRBV7-9 combines with J gene TRBJ1-1; no definite D call. Deletions cut 4 bases from V and 3 bases from J, with 15 bases between. The CDR3 covers 15 residues. The germline CDR1 and CDR2 sequences are SEHNR and FQNEAQ (reference sequence). DNA for the CDR3: TGTGCCAGCAGCTCCATTGGGAAGAGGGACACTGAAGCTTTCTTT. Protein: CASSSIGKRDTEAFF.

The rearrangement uses TRBV6-1 and TRBJ2-5; no reliable D call. The CDR3 is 14 amino acids. V lost 2 bases and J 5 bases, leaving 12 bases between the germline ends. Germline CDR1 MNHNS, CDR2 SASEGT. Here the CDR3 reads CASSEQARAETQYF. CDR3 DNA: TGTGCCAGCAGTGAACAGGCTCGGGCGGAGACCCAGTACTTC.

The chain links TRBV30 to TRBJ2-5; D is undetermined. Germline V lookup: CDR1 GTSNPN, CDR2 SVGIG (reference sequence). The CDR3 consists of 11 residues. V was clipped by 2 bases and J by 3 bases, with 4 bases between them. The CDR3 loop is CAWSPEETQYF. In DNA form, the CDR3 reads TGTGCCTGGAGTCCAGAAGAGACCCAGTACTTC.

The rearrangement uses TRBV5-1 and TRBJ2-7; perhaps TRBD2 as D (6 bases). The CDR3 length is 17 residues. V lost 0 bases and J lost 1, with 17 bases in between. CDR1 is SGHRS, CDR2 YFSETQ, per germline. The CDR3 DNA sequence: TGCGCCAGCAGCTTGGGTCGCGGGGATCCATCTTCCTACGAGCAGTACTTC. Its translation: CASSLGRGDPSSYEQYF.

The chain couples TRBV30 to TRBJ2-7, with 9 bases fitting TRBD2. This CDR3 is built from 13 residues. Looked up from germline, CDR1 is GTSNPN and CDR2 is SVGIG (reference sequence). After removal of 3 bases from V and 4 bases from J, the junction contained 4 bases not matched to a gene. CDR3 amino acids: CAWSEREVYEQYF. For the CDR3, the DNA is TGTGCCTGGAGCGAGCGGGAGGTTTACGAGCAGTACTTC. The full variable domain, rest sourced from reference TRBV30 and TRBJ2-7, is SQTIHQWPATLVQPVGSPLSLECTVEGTSNPNLYWYRQAAGRGLQLLFYSVGIGQISSEVPQNLSASRPQDRQFILSSKKLLLSDSGFYLCAWSEREVYEQYFGPGTRLTVT.

The V and J genes are TRBV5-1 and TRBJ1-1; D remains unclear. The CDR3 is 13 amino acids. Germline CDR1 and CDR2: SGHRS and YFSETQ. Trimming shortened V by 4 bases and J by 5 bases, and 12 bases separated the two germline ends. CDR3 loop: CASSTQTGTEAFF. DNA for the CDR3: TGCGCCAGCAGCACCCAGACGGGGACTGAAGCTTTCTTT.

The V gene is TRBV4-3, the J gene TRBJ2-1; D uncertain. The germline V gene encodes CDR1 LGHNA and CDR2 YSLEER. CDR3 length: 18 residues. Between the trimmed V and J ends, which lost 0 bases and 6 bases, there was a span of 21 bases. The CDR3 DNA sequence: TGCGCCAGCAGCCAAGATCCCACAGCCTCGAATCCGTCCAATGAGCAGTTCTTC. Translation: CASSQDPTASNPSNEQFF.

This chain connects TRBV5-1 to TRBJ2-5; tentative D call: TRBD1 (6 bases). The V gene's germline CDR1 is SGHRS and CDR2 YFSETQ. This CDR3 is 13 amino acids long. V was cut by 7 bases and J by 0 bases, with 10 bases left in between. Here the CDR3 reads CASGAGDQETQYF. Here the CDR3 DNA reads TGCGCCAGCGGGGCAGGGGACCAAGAGACCCAGTACTTC.

The gene calls are TRBV5-1 and TRBJ1-2; D is unresolved. Germline lookup yields CDR1 SGHRS and CDR2 YFSETQ. This CDR3 has 16 residues. Between the trimmed V and J ends, which lost 0 bases and 3 bases, there was a span of 15 bases. The CDR3 region is CASSLAGAGGDYGYTF. The CDR3 coding sequence is TGCGCCAGCAGCTTGGCTGGAGCCGGCGGGGACTATGGCTACACCTTC.

This clone was seen a single time. The chain couples TRBV19 to TRBJ1-1; D possibly corresponds to TRBD1 (6 bases). The V end lost 0 bases, the J end lost 5 bases, and 13 bases lay between the germline ends. Germline loops: CDR1 LNHDA, CDR2 SQIVND (reference sequence). This CDR3 is built from 15 residues. CDR3 loop: CASSIDNRVWTEAFF. The CDR3 DNA reads as TGTGCCAGTAGTATAGACAACAGGGTTTGGACTGAAGCTTTCTTT.

Turning to this clone: Other nucleotide sequences from this sample produce the same CDR3. The rearrangement links TRBV28 to TRBJ1-2, with D uncertain. CDR1 is MDHEN, CDR2 SYDVKM, per germline. The CDR3 length is 13 residues. The V end lost 3 bases, the J end lost 4 bases, and 9 bases lay between the germline ends. CDR3 nucleotide sequence: TGTGCCAGCAGTTTTACGGGAGGCTATGGCTACACCTTC. This codes for CASSFTGGYGYTF.

The chain recombines TRBV24-1 with TRBJ2-1; D gene unclear. Trimming shortened V by 3 bases and J by 7 bases, and 18 bases separated the two germline ends. Germline loops: CDR1 KGHDR, CDR2 SFDVKD. This CDR3 is 16 amino acids long. This CDR3 is CATSDPLTPTINEQFF. The DNA for the CDR3 is TGTGCCACCAGTGATCCCCTCACGCCCACGATTAATGAGCAGTTCTTC.

The chain joins TRBV7-3 to TRBJ2-3, with no clear D. Trimming left V 1 base short and J 0 bases short, with 11 bases between. The CDR3 spans 16 residues. In germline, CDR1 is SGHTA, CDR2 FQGTGA. In DNA form, the CDR3 reads TGTGCCAGCAGCTTAATGGCACAATCCAGCACAGATACGCAGTATTTT. Its translation is CASSLMAQSSTDTQYF.

The gene calls are TRBV6-1 and TRBJ2-7, with D unresolved. The CDR3 has 14 residues. The germline V and J ends were trimmed by 3 bases and 0 bases, with 9 bases remaining between them. Per germline, CDR1 MNHNS and CDR2 SASEGT. CDR3 in DNA: TGTGCCAGCAGTGACAGCAGCCTCTCCTACGAGCAGTACTTC. The encoded protein is CASSDSSLSYEQYF.

The genes are TRBV7-9 and TRBJ1-3; no reliable D call. Germline values: CDR1 SEHNR, CDR2 FQNEAQ (reference sequence). This CDR3 is 16 amino acids long. V lost 5 bases and J 1 base, leaving 15 bases between the germline ends. The CDR3 sequence is CASSATPWSSGNTIYF. In nucleotides, the CDR3 is TGTGCCAGCAGCGCGACGCCCTGGAGTTCTGGAAACACCATATATTTT.